These 2 T cell receptor beta chains originate from one sample sequenced in a study of blood T cells in healthy people across ages. For the second PCR, which ran for roughly 6 to 12 cycles, a sample-barcoded 5' primer and a J-beta primer mix were used. TCRdb re-derived calls from the 5' RACE reads in MiXCR, one entry per CDR3 protein. The top ten hold roughly 8.2% of the sample, which has 1.5 million to 2 million distinct CDR3 sequences, 28% seen once. The sample taken for sequencing was blood. The receptor source for this set is a young woman in good health.

A note on this clonotype: One end of the junction varies from germline; a read error may be responsible. The V call is TRBV11-2, the J call TRBJ2-3; 8 bases match TRBD1. CDR3 length equals 16 residues. Germline assignment: CDR1 SGHAT and CDR2 FQNNGV. CDR3: CASSIGPGGATDTRYF. The CDR3 DNA is TGTGCCAGCAGCATAGGTCCAGGGGGCGCAACAGATACGCGGTATTTT.

Remarks on this clonotype: Being one base from a much bigger clone, this may be a read error. The chain employs TRBV20-1 and TRBJ1-1; D is unclear. Trimming removed 0 bases at V and 1 base at J, with 6 bases between. CDR1 is DFQATT, CDR2 SNEGSKA, per germline (reference sequence). The CDR3 has 13 residues. The CDR3 loop is CSAREPGNTEAFF. In DNA form, the CDR3 reads TGCAGTGCTAGAGAACCGGGGAACACTGAAGCTTTCTTT.